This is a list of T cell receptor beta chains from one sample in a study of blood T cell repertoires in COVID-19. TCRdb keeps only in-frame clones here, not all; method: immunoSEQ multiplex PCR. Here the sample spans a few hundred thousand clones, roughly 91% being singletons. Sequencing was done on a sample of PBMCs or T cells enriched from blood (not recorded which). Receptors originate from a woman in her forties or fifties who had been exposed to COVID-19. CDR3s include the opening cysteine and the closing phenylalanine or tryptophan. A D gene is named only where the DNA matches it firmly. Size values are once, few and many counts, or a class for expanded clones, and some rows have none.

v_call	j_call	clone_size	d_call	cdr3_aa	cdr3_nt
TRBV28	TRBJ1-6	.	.	CASRTGGYNSPLHF	TGTGCCAGCAGAACGGGCGGGTATAATTCACCCCTCCACTTT
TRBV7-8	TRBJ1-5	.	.	CASSGQYNQPQHF	TGTGCCAGCAGTGGACAGTATAATCAGCCCCAGCATTTT
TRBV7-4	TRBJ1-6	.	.	CASSGPGGWSLYNSPLHF	TGTGCCAGCAGCGGGCCGGGGGGATGGTCTTTATATAATTCACCCCTCCACTTT
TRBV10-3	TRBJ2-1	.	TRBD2	CAISGPTAGGRDNEQFF	TGTGCCATCAGTGGTCCCACCGCGGGGGGCAGGGACAATGAGCAGTTCTTC
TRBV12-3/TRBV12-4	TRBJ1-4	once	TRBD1	CASSHDRDEKLFF	TGTGCCAGCAGTCACGACAGGGATGAAAAACTGTTTTTT
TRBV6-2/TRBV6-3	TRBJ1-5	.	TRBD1	CASSTGTGALRSNQPQHF	TGTGCCAGCAGTACCGGGACAGGGGCTCTTAGAAGCAATCAGCCCCAGCATTTT
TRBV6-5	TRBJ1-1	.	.	CASSYRLQPGTEAFF	TGTGCCAGCAGTTACAGGCTACAGCCGGGGACTGAAGCTTTCTTT
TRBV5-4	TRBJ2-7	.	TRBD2	CASSSGGTSGEQYF	TGTGCCAGCAGCTCTGGGGGCACTAGCGGGGAGCAGTACTTC
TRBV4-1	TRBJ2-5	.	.	CASSQAGRSETQYF	TGCGCCAGCAGCCAAGCCGGCAGGTCAGAGACCCAGTACTTC
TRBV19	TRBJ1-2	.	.	CATSINRDTFVYGYTF	TGTGCCACCAGTATTAACCGGGACACTTTTGTTTATGGCTACACCTTC
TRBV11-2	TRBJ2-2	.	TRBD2	CASSWGLAGGRRIGELFF	TGTGCCAGCAGTTGGGGACTAGCGGGGGGCCGGAGGATCGGGGAGCTGTTTTTT
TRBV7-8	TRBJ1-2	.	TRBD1	CASSQDRENNYGYTF	TGTGCCAGCAGCCAAGACAGGGAGAATAACTATGGCTACACCTTC
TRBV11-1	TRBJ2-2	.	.	CASSSPDSYGELFF	TGTGCCAGCAGCTCCCCAGATTCGTACGGGGAGCTGTTTTTT
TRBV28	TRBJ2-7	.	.	CASSPGGPYEQYF	TGTGCCAGCAGCCCCGGGGGGCCCTACGAGCAGTACTTC
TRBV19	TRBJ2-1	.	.	CASSSAGYNEQFF	TGTGCCAGTAGTTCAGCGGGTTACAATGAGCAGTTCTTC
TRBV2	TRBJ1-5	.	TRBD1	CASRGLQGAVGQPQHF	TGTGCCAGCAGGGGTCTCCAGGGGGCTGTGGGTCAGCCCCAGCATTTT
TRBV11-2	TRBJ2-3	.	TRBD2	CASSSKTSGGSDTQYF	TGTGCCAGCAGCTCCAAGACTAGCGGGGGATCAGATACGCAGTATTTT
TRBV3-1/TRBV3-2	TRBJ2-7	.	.	CASSQTNSYEQYF	TGTGCCAGCAGCCAGACAAACTCCTACGAGCAGTACTTC
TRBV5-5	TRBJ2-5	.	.	CASSSTGGPGETQYF	TGTGCCAGCAGCTCCACGGGGGGCCCTGGTGAGACCCAGTACTTC
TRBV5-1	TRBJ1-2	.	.	CASSWDISNYGYTF	TGCGCCAGCAGCTGGGACATCTCTAACTATGGCTACACCTTC
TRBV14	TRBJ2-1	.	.	CASSQDPLRTYNEQFF	TGTGCCAGCAGCCAAGACCCCCTACGAACCTACAATGAGCAGTTCTTC
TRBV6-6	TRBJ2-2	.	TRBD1	CASSRTGQRTGELFF	TGTGCCAGCAGTCGTACGGGACAGCGCACCGGGGAGCTGTTTTTT
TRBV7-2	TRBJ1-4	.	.	CASRRYREDEKLFF	TGTGCCAGCAGGCGTTACAGGGAAGACGAAAAACTGTTTTTT
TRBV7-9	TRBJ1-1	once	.	CASSLNAPHVEAFF	TGTGCCAGCAGCTTAAATGCGCCCCACGTTGAAGCTTTCTTT
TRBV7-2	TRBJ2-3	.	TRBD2	CASSSRGSTDTQYF	TGTGCCAGCAGCTCGCGGGGGAGCACAGATACGCAGTATTTT
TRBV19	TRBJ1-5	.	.	CASSLPPQPQHF	TGTGCCAGTAGCCTCCCTCCGCAGCCCCAGCATTTT
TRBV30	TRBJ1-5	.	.	CAWSVLGLDQPQHF	TGTGCCTGGAGTGTTCTGGGGCTGGATCAGCCCCAGCATTTT
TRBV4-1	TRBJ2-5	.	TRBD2	CASSRLAGGLETQYF	TGCGCCAGCAGCCGACTAGCGGGGGGGCTGGAGACCCAGTACTTC
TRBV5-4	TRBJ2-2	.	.	CASSFRASGTGELFF	TGTGCCAGCAGCTTCAGGGCAAGTGGCACCGGGGAGCTGTTTTTT
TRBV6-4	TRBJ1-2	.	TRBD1	CASSDSGTGFYGYTF	TGTGCCAGCAGTGACTCCGGGACAGGCTTCTATGGCTACACCTTC
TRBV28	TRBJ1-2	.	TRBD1	CASSPSDRGLGGYTF	TGTGCCAGCAGTCCCTCGGACAGGGGGCTTGGTGGCTACACCTTC
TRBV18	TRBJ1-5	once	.	CASSPGPNQPQHF	TGTGCCAGCTCACCGGGGCCCAATCAGCCCCAGCATTTT
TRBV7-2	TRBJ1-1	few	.	CASSLLGISNTEAFF	TGTGCCAGCAGCTTACTCGGGATTTCGAACACTGAAGCTTTCTTT
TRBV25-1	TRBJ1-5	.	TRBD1	CASSECRVRDRVHF	TGTGCCAGCAGTGAATGTCGAGTCCGGGACAGGGTTCATTTT
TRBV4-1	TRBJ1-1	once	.	CASSQEGHITLEAFF	TGCGCCAGCAGCCAAGAGGGACATATCACCCTTGAAGCTTTCTTT
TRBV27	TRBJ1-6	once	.	CASSLGNLQGRSPLHF	TGTGCCAGCAGTCTTGGGAATCTCCAAGGGAGGTCACCCCTCCACTTT
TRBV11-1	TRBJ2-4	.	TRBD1	CASSSGTGLKNIQYF	TGTGCCAGCAGCTCGGGGACAGGTCTCAAAAACATTCAGTACTTC
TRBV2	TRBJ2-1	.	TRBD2	CASRGSGGAYDEQFF	TGTGCCAGCAGAGGGAGCGGGGGGGCTTACGATGAGCAGTTCTTC
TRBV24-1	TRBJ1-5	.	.	CATRRAGSNQPQHF	TGTGCCACCAGGCGGGCAGGAAGCAATCAGCCCCAGCATTTT
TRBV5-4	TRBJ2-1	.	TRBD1	CASSLDRGYNEQFF	TGTGCCAGCAGCCTGGACAGGGGCTACAATGAGCAGTTCTTC
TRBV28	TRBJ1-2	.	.	CASSLLVEVVVPYGYTF	TGTGCCAGCAGTTTGCTGGTGGAGGTGGTTGTCCCCTATGGCTACACCTTC
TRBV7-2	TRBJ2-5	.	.	CASSLAWAQGQETQYF	TGTGCCAGCAGCTTAGCTTGGGCCCAGGGACAAGAGACCCAGTACTTC
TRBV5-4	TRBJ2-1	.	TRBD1	CASSFGQGWDEQFF	TGTGCCAGCAGCTTTGGACAGGGGTGGGATGAGCAGTTCTTC
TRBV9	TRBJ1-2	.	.	CASSVVFLVEGPSFNYGYTF	TGTGCCAGCAGCGTAGTTTTTTTGGTAGAGGGCCCCTCCTTTAACTATGGCTACACCTTC
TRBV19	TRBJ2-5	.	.	CASSSGETQYF	TGTGCCAGTAGTTCCGGGGAGACCCAGTACTTC
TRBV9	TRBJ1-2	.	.	CASSVTLDRGSTNYGYTF	TGTGCCAGCAGCGTAACCCTCGACCGCGGATCTACTAACTATGGCTACACCTTC
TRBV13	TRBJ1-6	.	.	CASSLVTVRGRNSPLHF	TGTGCCAGCAGCTTAGTTACCGTACGAGGGCGGAATTCACCCCTCCACTTT
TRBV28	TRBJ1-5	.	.	CASSSPGGRDGQPQHF	TGTGCCAGCAGTTCACCTGGGGGCAGGGACGGTCAGCCCCAGCATTTT
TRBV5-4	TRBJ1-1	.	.	CASSSNRAMNTEAFF	TGTGCCAGCAGCTCAAACAGGGCTATGAACACTGAAGCTTTCTTT
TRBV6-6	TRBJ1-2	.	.	CASSLGGPYGYTF	TGTGCCAGCAGTCTCGGGGGACCCTATGGCTACACCTTC
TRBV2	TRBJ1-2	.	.	CASSEMEKGILDGYTF	TGTGCCAGCAGTGAAATGGAGAAGGGGATTTTGGATGGCTACACCTTC
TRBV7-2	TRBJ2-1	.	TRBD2	CASSLERGSRTNEQFF	TGTGCCAGCAGCTTAGAGCGGGGGAGCCGAACCAATGAGCAGTTCTTC
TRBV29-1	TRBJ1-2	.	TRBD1	CSVYTGTGGSYGYTF	TGCAGCGTTTATACCGGGACAGGGGGCAGCTATGGCTACACCTTC
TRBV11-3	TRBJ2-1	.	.	CASSSTGNNEQFF	TGTGCCAGCAGCTCAACCGGGAACAATGAGCAGTTCTTC
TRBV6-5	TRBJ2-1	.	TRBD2	CASSLGRGPYNEQFF	TGTGCCAGCAGTCTGGGGAGGGGCCCCTACAATGAGCAGTTCTTC
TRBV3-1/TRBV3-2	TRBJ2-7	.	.	CASRNRGKGYEQYF	TGTGCCAGCAGAAACCGGGGTAAAGGGTACGAGCAGTACTTC
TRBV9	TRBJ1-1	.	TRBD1	CASSPDTGANTEAFF	TGTGCCAGCAGCCCCGATACAGGGGCGAACACTGAAGCTTTCTTT